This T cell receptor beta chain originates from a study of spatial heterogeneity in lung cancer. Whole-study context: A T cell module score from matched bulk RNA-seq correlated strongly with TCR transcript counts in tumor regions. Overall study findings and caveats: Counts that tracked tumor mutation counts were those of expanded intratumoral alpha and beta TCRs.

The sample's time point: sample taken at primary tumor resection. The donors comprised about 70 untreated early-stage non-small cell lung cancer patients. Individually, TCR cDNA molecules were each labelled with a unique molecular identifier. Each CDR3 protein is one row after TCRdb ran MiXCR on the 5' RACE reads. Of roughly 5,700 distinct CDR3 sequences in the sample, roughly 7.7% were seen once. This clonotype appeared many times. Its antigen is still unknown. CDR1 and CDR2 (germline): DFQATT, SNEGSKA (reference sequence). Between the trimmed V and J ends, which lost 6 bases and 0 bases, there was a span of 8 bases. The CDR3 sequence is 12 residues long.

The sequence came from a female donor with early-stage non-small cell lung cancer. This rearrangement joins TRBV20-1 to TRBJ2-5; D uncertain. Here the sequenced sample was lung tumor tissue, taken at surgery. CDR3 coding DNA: TGCAGTGCGCATAGAGACCAAGAGACCCAGTACTTC. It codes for CSAHRDQETQYF.